The T cell receptor beta chain described here comes from a study of regulatory T cells in long-lasting Graves disease. The V gene lost 0 bases and the J gene lost 6 bases, with 11 bases spanning the gap. CDR3 length: 13 residues. The V gene's germline CDR1 is DFQATT and CDR2 SNEGSKA (reference sequence). Time point noted: persistent/refractory GD, antithyroid drugs over 5 years with positive TRAb. RNA isolated from PBMCs was used to make the TCR library. According to the study, TCR beta libraries were built with iRepertoire HTBI primers and CDR3-region Arm-PCR. From the multiplex PCR reads, TCRdb called clonotypes with MiXCR, one entry per CDR3 protein. The sample shows about 470,000 distinct CDR3 sequences, under 25% of them seen only once. This clonotype has more than one count but fewer than ten.

This clonotype was obtained from a female donor with Graves disease. The sequences come from peripheral blood mononuclear cells (PBMCs), collected when the disease was refractory, from a patient treated with antithyroid drugs. The genes are TRBV20-1 and TRBJ2-5; D gene ambiguous. The chain's CDR3 is CSAREPVVKTQYF. DNA for the CDR3: TGCAGTGCTAGAGAACCAGTTGTCAAGACCCAGTACTTC.